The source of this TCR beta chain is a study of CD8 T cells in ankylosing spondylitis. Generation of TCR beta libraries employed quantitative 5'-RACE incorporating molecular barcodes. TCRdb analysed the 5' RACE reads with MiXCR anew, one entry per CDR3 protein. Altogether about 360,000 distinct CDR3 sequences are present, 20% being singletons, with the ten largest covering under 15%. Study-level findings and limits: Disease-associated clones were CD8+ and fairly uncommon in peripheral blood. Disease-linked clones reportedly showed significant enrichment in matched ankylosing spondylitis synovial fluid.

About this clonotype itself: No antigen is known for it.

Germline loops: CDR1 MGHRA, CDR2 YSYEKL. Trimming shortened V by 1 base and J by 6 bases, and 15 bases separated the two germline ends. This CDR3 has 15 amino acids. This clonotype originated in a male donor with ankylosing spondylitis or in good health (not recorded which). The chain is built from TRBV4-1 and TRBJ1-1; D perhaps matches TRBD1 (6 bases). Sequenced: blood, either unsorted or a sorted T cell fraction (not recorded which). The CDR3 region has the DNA TGCGCCAGCAGCCAAGCTGCGGGGGCGTTGGCTGAAGCTTTCTTT. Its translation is CASSQAAGALAEAFF.